A selection of T cell receptor beta chains follows, all from one sample in a study of Graves' ophthalmopathy and Graves' hyperthyroidism. TCRdb passed the multiplex PCR reads through MiXCR, listing each CDR3 protein once. The sample holds about half a million distinct CDR3 sequences; over 13% are singletons and the top ten take about 10%. Sample: blood. The receptor source for this set is a woman in her twenties or thirties with Graves' ophthalmopathy. Each CDR3 is given with its conserved first and last residue. A D gene is named only where the DNA matches it firmly. Only part of the rows carry a size: once, few, many, or a class if the clone is expanded.

>TRBD1|TRBV5-1|TRBJ1-1|many
TGCGCCAGCAGTCAAGGGACAGGGGAGGTTGAAGCTTTCTTT
CASSQGTGEVEAFF
>NA|TRBV7-8|TRBJ2-7|many
TGTGCCAGCAGCCCCCGGACCGAGCAGTACTTC
CASSPRTEQYF
>TRBD1|TRBV2|TRBJ2-6|many
TGTGCCAGCAGGGGGGACAGGGGAGGAAGCGGGGCCAACGTCCTGACTTTC
CASRGDRGGSGANVLTF
>TRBD1|TRBV5-1|TRBJ1-2|many
TGCGCCAGCAGGACGACAGGGGGCTCCTATGATGGCTACACCTTC
CASRTTGGSYDGYTF
>NA|TRBV10-3|TRBJ1-6|NA
TGTGCCATCAGGGGAAACAGGGATCCTAATTCACCGCTCAACTTT
CAIRGNRDPNSPLNF
>NA|TRBV29-1|TRBJ2-4|many
TGCAGTGCTAAGGCCAGTGGCCAGGGGGGTTGGGGAAACATTCAGTACTTC
CSAKASGQGGWGNIQYF
>NA|TRBV29-1|TRBJ2-7|NA
TGCAGCGTCGAGGAGGCGGGGCCGAATTCCTACGAGCAGTACTTC
CSVEEAGPNSYEQYF
>NA|TRBV3-1|TRBJ1-6|NA
TGTGCCAGCAGCCAAGTGGGGGGCTCACCCCTCCACTTT
CASSQVGGSPLHF
>NA|TRBV4-1|TRBJ1-1|many
TGCGCCAGCAACCCGACAGGGAACACTGAAGCTTTCTTT
CASNPTGNTEAFF
>NA|TRBV12-3/TRBV12-4|TRBJ1-5|many
TGTGCCAGCAGCAAAACAGGAGGGAAGCAGCCCCAGCATTTT
CASSKTGGKQPQHF
>NA|TRBV12-3/TRBV12-4|TRBJ1-6|many
TGTGCCAGCACCGGGCCGGGAACAAATTCACCCCTCCACTTT
CASTGPGTNSPLHF
>TRBD1|TRBV13|TRBJ1-1|NA
TGTGCCAGCAGCCGACAGGGAAGTACTGAATCTTTCTTT
CASSRQGSTESFF
>NA|TRBV4-1|TRBJ1-2|NA
TGCGCCAGCAGCCAAGTGGATTTGGGTGGCTACACCTTC
CASSQVDLGGYTF
>NA|TRBV6-2/TRBV6-3|TRBJ1-2|many
TGTGCCAGCAGTTACGGGGACACAATCTATGGCTACACCTTC
CASSYGDTIYGYTF
>NA|TRBV28|TRBJ1-1|few
TGTGCCAGCGGTACCCAGGACATTATGAACACTGAAGCTTTCTTT
CASGTQDIMNTEAFF
>NA|TRBV15|TRBJ2-5|many
TGTGCCACCAGTCCGGGACACCTTAAAGAGACCCAGTACTTC
CATSPGHLKETQYF
>NA|TRBV24-1|TRBJ1-5|many
TGTGCCACCAGCAGGGAGGGTAGCAATCAGCCCCAGCATTTT
CATSREGSNQPQHF
>NA|TRBV12-3/TRBV12-4|TRBJ2-2|many
TGTGCCAGCTACCCTCGGGGGCGCGGCGGGGAGCTGTTTTTT
CASYPRGRGGELFF
>NA|TRBV24-1|TRBJ2-6|many
TGTGCCACCAGTGATCGTGGGGGCGCTGGGGCCAACGTCCTGACTTTC
CATSDRGGAGANVLTF
>NA|TRBV4-1|TRBJ2-6|NA
TGCGCCAGCAGCCACGTCCGAGGGAGAACTGGGGCCAACGTCCTGACTTTC
CASSHVRGRTGANVLTF
>NA|TRBV20-1|TRBJ1-1|many
TGCAGTGCTAACAGCGCGAGTCTGAACACTGAAGCTTTCTTT
CSANSASLNTEAFF
>NA|TRBV6-1|TRBJ1-2|many
TGTGCCAGCAGAGAACCGCCGCCCGACAGGACCTATGGCTACACCTTC
CASREPPPDRTYGYTF
>NA|TRBV2|TRBJ2-7|many
TGTGCCAGCAGGTCCTTGAGACGATACGAGCAGTACTTC
CASRSLRRYEQYF
>NA|TRBV6-1|TRBJ1-2|many
TGTGCCAGCAGCTCCGAGGGGAGACTCTATGGCTACACCTTC
CASSSEGRLYGYTF
>NA|TRBV6-1|TRBJ1-1|NA
TGTGCCAGCAGTACCCGTTTAGCAGAAGCTTTCTTT
CASSTRLAEAFF
>NA|TRBV12-5|TRBJ2-5|many
TGTGCTAGTATTTCAACGGGTGAGACCCAGTACTTC
CASISTGETQYF
>NA|TRBV18|TRBJ2-7|NA
TGTGCCAGCTCACCACCTCAGGGCCACGAGCAGTACTTC
CASSPPQGHEQYF
>TRBD1|TRBV12-5|TRBJ1-1|many
TGTGCTAGTGGTAAAACCGGGACAGGGGTGAAGAACACTGAAGCTTTCTTT
CASGKTGTGVKNTEAFF
>NA|TRBV5-1|TRBJ1-1|NA
TGCGCCAGCAGCTTGGGCCAGCTGGGAAACACTGAAGCTTTCTTT
CASSLGQLGNTEAFF
>TRBD1|TRBV20-1|TRBJ1-6|many
TGCAGTGCCAGAAGACAGGGCCTAAATTCACCCCTCCACTTT
CSARRQGLNSPLHF
>TRBD1|TRBV3-1|TRBJ2-7|NA
TGTGCCAGCAGCACCAGACAGGGGACCTACGAGCAGTACTTC
CASSTRQGTYEQYF
>NA|TRBV5-1|TRBJ2-7|many
TGCGCCAGCAGCTTGGGACGGGGCGACTACGAGCAGTACTTC
CASSLGRGDYEQYF
>TRBD1|TRBV5-1|TRBJ1-5|few
TGCGCCAGCAGCAGACCGGGACAGAGCAATCAGCCCCAGCATTTT
CASSRPGQSNQPQHF
>NA|TRBV7-3|TRBJ1-1|many
TGTGCCAGCAGCTTACCAGGCCGGAACACTGAAGCTTTCTTT
CASSLPGRNTEAFF
>TRBD1|TRBV18|TRBJ1-1|few
TGTGCCAGCTCACCGGCAGGGGGCAAGGACACTGAAGCTTTCTTT
CASSPAGGKDTEAFF
>NA|TRBV7-3|TRBJ2-2|many
TGTGCCAGCAGCTTAGGCCCAAGGGGGGAGCTGTTTTTT
CASSLGPRGELFF
>NA|TRBV6-2/TRBV6-3|TRBJ1-5|many
TGTGCCAGCAGCAACCCTCCACAGGTTTCGCGTCAGCCCCAGCATTTT
CASSNPPQVSRQPQHF
>NA|TRBV2|TRBJ2-2|many
TGTGCCAGCAGTGACAGAAAGAACACCGGGGAGCTGTTTTTT
CASSDRKNTGELFF
>TRBD1|TRBV6-5|TRBJ1-1|few
TGTGCCAGCAGTTACCACCTCCGGACAGGGCGGACTGAAGCTTTCTTT
CASSYHLRTGRTEAFF
>NA|TRBV2|TRBJ2-5|NA
TGTGCCAGCAGTGAAGCGAGCAGGGCTGGAGAGACCCAGTACTTC
CASSEASRAGETQYF
>TRBD2|TRBV4-2|TRBJ2-5|NA
TGTGCCAGCAGCCCCTTGGGGCTGGGGGGGGAGACCCAGTACTTC
CASSPLGLGGETQYF